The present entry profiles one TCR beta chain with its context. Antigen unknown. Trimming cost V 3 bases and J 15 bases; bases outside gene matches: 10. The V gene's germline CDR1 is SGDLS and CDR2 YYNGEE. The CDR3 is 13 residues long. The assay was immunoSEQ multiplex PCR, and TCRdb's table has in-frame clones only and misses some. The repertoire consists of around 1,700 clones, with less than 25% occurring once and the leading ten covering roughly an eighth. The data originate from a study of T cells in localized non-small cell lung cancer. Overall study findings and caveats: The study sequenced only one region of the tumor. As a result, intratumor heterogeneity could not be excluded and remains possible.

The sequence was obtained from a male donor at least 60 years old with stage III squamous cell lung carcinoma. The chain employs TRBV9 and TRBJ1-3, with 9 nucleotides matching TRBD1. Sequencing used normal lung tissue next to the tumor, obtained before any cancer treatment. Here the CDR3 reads CASSANRDRATYF. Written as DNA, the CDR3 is TGTGCCAGCAGCGCGAACCGGGACAGGGCAACATATTTT.